Listed here are 15 T cell receptor beta chains from one sample, sequenced in a study of cytomegalovirus exposure and HLA in healthy donors (dated by TCRdb to about 2017). The library was produced with the immunoSEQ multiplex PCR assay. For the multiplex PCR, a mixture combining 60 forward primers for TCR Vbeta segments and 13 reverse primers for TCR Jbeta segments was used. This immuneACCESS table, as held by TCRdb, lists in-frame sequences with V and J called but not all clones. Of the missing ones, under half trace to an unresolved V gene in checked studies; the others have no known cause. Across this sample there are about 130,000 clones, with approximately 80% seen only once. The ten largest clones take up approximately 2% of the sample. The specimen was PBMCs. The origin of the receptors is a man aged 25 to 40 in good health and CMV-seronegative.

DNA for the CDR3: TGCAGCGGTACAGGGTCGGGTAATGAAAAACTGTTTTTT. Its protein product is CSGTGSGNEKLFF. The chain is built from TRBV29-1 and TRBJ1-4, with a tentative D call TRBD1 (6 bases). Trimming removed 7 bases from V and 4 bases from J, with 13 bases in between. In germline, CDR1 is SQVTM, CDR2 ANQGSEA. The CDR3 is 13 residues long.

The chain has TRBV9 and TRBJ1-1; a weak D match, TRBD1 (5 bases). This CDR3 contains 12 residues. Trimming took off 7 bases at V and 0 bases at J, with 7 bases between the two ends. CDR1 is SGDLS and CDR2 is YYNGEE in the germline V gene. CDR3 nucleotide sequence: TGTGCCAGCGGGGGGATGAACACTGAAGCTTTCTTT. As protein: CASGGMNTEAFF.

J is TRBJ1-3 and V is TRBV9; a weak D match, TRBD1 (5 bases). Germline lookup yields CDR1 SGDLS and CDR2 YYNGEE. This CDR3 contains 16 residues. V was cut by 0 bases and J by 4 bases, with 14 bases left in between. CDR3 protein: CASSVELGGSGNTIYF. The CDR3 DNA reads as TGTGCCAGCAGCGTAGAGTTGGGGGGATCAGGAAACACCATATATTTT.

V and J are TRBV29-1 and TRBJ1-2; D perhaps matches TRBD1 (6 bases). V lost 6 bases, J lost 5 bases, and 13 bases lay in between. The germline V gene has CDR1 SQVTM and CDR2 ANQGSEA. CDR3 length: 12 residues. CDR3 sequence (DNA): TGCAGCGTGGTACAGGGTTTGTATGGCTACACCTTC. Encoded protein: CSVVQGLYGYTF. Full variable domain (rest looked up from reference TRBV29-1 and TRBJ1-2): SAVISQKPSRDICQRGTSLTIQCQVDSQVTMMFWYRQQPGQSLTLIATANQGSEATYESGFVIDKFPISRPNLTFSTLTVSNMSPEDSSIYLCSVVQGLYGYTFGSGTRLTVV.

This rearrangement joins TRBV9 to TRBJ1-2; D is undetermined. The germline V gene has CDR1 SGDLS and CDR2 YYNGEE. The ends were cut back, 1 base at V and 3 bases at J, with 4 bases in the middle. This CDR3 is built from 12 residues. CDR3 DNA sequence: TGTGCCAGCAGCGTATCAGACTATGGCTACACCTTC. This codes for CASSVSDYGYTF.

The chain uses TRBV2 and TRBJ1-2; 7 positions agree with TRBD1. The V gene end was trimmed by 10 bases and the J gene end by 5 bases; junction bases not matched to a gene: 13. This CDR3 comprises 14 residues. From germline, CDR1 is SNHLY and CDR2 FYNNEI. CDR3 in DNA: TGTGCCAAAACCGACGCGGGACAGCTATATGGCTACACCTTC. Protein sequence: CAKTDAGQLYGYTF.

This chain uses TRBV27 with TRBJ2-7, with TRBD2 matching over 8 bases. The J segment lost 2 bases and the V segment lost 3 bases, leaving 6 bases of the junction unmatched. In germline, CDR1 is MNHEY, CDR2 SMNVEV (reference sequence). The CDR3 is 15 residues long. CDR3 residues: CASSFKRERTYEQYF. CDR3 nucleotide sequence: TGTGCCAGCAGTTTTAAGCGGGAGCGAACCTACGAGCAGTACTTC.

The chain recombines TRBV18 with TRBJ2-2, with D possibly matching TRBD2 (6 bases). Germline CDR1 reads KGHSH; CDR2 reads LQKENI. Trimming took 3 bases from V and 6 from J, leaving 17 bases between them. The CDR3 is 16 amino acids. CDR3 loop: CASSPFTGAAPGELFF. For the CDR3, the DNA is TGTGCCAGCTCACCGTTTACGGGAGCGGCCCCCGGGGAGCTGTTTTTT.

The V call is TRBV19, the J call TRBJ1-2, with 8 bases lining up with TRBD1. CDR1 and CDR2 (germline): LNHDA, SQIVND (reference sequence). The V segment lost 7 bases and the J segment 4 bases; nucleotides outside the gene matches: 5. The CDR3 covers 13 residues. The CDR3 here is CASKDRASYGYTF. The CDR3, as DNA: TGTGCCAGTAAGGACAGGGCCTCCTATGGCTACACCTTC.

The chain recombines TRBV25-1 with TRBJ2-5, with D possibly matching TRBD2 (5 bases). Germline V gene sequence: CDR1 MGHDK, CDR2 SYGVNS. CDR3 size: 14 residues. Trimming shortened V by 6 bases and J by 0 bases, and 11 bases separated the two germline ends. The CDR3 nucleotides are TGTGCCAGCAGCCTTCCGGGGTACCAAGAGACCCAGTACTTC. It is translated as CASSLPGYQETQYF.

The chain uses TRBV5-4 and TRBJ2-1, with TRBD2 matching over 10 bases. CDR3 length: 16 residues. The V and J ends lost 0 bases and 12 bases, in that order; junction bases with no gene match: 12. The germline V gene has CDR1 SGHNT and CDR2 YYREEE (reference sequence). As DNA, the CDR3 is TGTGCCAGCAGCTTGGCATTTGCTAGCGGGAGAAGGGGGCAGTTCTTC. This encodes CASSLAFASGRRGQFF.

This sequence joins TRBV6-1 and TRBJ2-3; TRBD2 aligns across 7 bases. The CDR3 spans 15 residues. The J segment lost 4 bases and the V segment lost 4 bases, leaving 8 bases of the junction unmatched. CDR1 MNHNS and CDR2 SASEGT come from the germline V gene. The CDR3 spells CASSVSGTGADTQYF. The CDR3 nucleotides read TGTGCCAGCAGTGTGAGCGGGACTGGTGCAGATACGCAGTATTTT.

This chain uses TRBV18 with TRBJ1-5, with a possible D match to TRBD1 (6 bases). Between the trimmed V and J ends, which lost 8 bases and 4 bases, there was a span of 15 bases. The CDR3 has 14 residues. CDR1 KGHSH and CDR2 LQKENI come from the germline V gene. In DNA form, the CDR3 reads TGTGCCAGCCGCAGTGGGGGCCGGAATCAGCCCCAGCATTTT. It codes for CASRSGGRNQPQHF. Filled out from reference TRBV18 and TRBJ1-5, the complete variable domain reads NAGVMQNPRHLVRRRGQEARLRCSPMKGHSHVYWYRQLPEEGLKFMVYLQKENIIDESGMPKERFSAEFPKEGPSILRIQQVVRGDSAAYFCASRSGGRNQPQHFGDGTRLSIL.

This clone was picked up a small number of times. The chain combines TRBV11-3 with TRBJ2-2, with D perhaps TRBD1 (6 bases). V lost 3 bases to trimming and J lost 1 base, with 9 bases between them. Germline V gives CDR1 SGHNT, CDR2 YENEEA. The CDR3 runs 15 residues. The CDR3, as DNA: TGTGCCAGCAGCTTGACAGGTCAGAACACCGGGGAGCTGTTTTTT. It specifies CASSLTGQNTGELFF.

V usage is TRBV6-1 and J usage is TRBJ2-3; D unclear. The CDR3 consists of 13 residues. Looked up from germline, CDR1 is MNHNS and CDR2 is SASEGT. V was shortened by 4 bases and J by 2 bases, with 7 bases between the two germline ends. The CDR3 is CASSGDTTDTQYF. The CDR3 DNA follows: TGTGCCAGCAGTGGCGACACCACAGATACGCAGTATTTT.